The 30 T cell receptor beta chains presented below share a single source sample, sequenced in a study of T cell responses to AZD1222 COVID-19 vaccine. Here immunoSEQ multiplex PCR was the method, and the copy in TCRdb shows in-frame clones only, minus some. The sample gives approximately 88,000 clones, roughly nine tenths of which show up once; less than 6.5% is in the top ten. This specimen was peripheral blood, taken on day 0 of AZD1222 vaccination. Receptors originate from an adult in good health.

The rearrangement joins TRBV28 to TRBJ1-2; D possibly corresponds to TRBD1 (5 bases). This CDR3 has 16 amino acids. Germline V gene lookup returns CDR1 MDHEN and CDR2 SYDVKM. V lost 4 bases to trimming and J lost 0 bases, with 15 bases between them. This CDR3 is CASSSTGVRSNYGYTF. In DNA form, the CDR3 reads TGTGCCAGCAGTTCCACGGGGGTCCGATCTAACTATGGCTACACCTTC.

The chain carries TRBV2 and TRBJ1-5; D not certain. The CDR3 sequence is 14 residues long. Between the trimmed V and J ends, which lost 4 bases and 4 bases, there was a span of 11 bases. The germline V gene encodes CDR1 SNHLY and CDR2 FYNNEI. The CDR3 bases are TGTGCCAGCAGTGGGACGGGAGAAAATCAGCCCCAGCATTTT. It encodes CASSGTGENQPQHF.

V and J are TRBV10-1 and TRBJ2-5, with D tentatively TRBD1 (6 bases). CDR1 and CDR2 from the germline V gene are WNHNN and SYGVQD (reference sequence). V lost 0 bases, J lost 5 bases, and 13 bases lay in between. CDR3 length equals 15 residues. The CDR3 DNA sequence: TGCGCCAGCAGTGAGTCGTTACAGGGAAAGGAGACCCAGTACTTC. Amino acid sequence: CASSESLQGKETQYF.

J is TRBJ1-6 and V is TRBV19; 7 bases match TRBD1. The CDR3 loop spans 16 amino acids. Germline trimming cut 8 bases from V and 7 bases from J; bases unmatched to any gene: 14. Per the germline V gene, CDR1 is LNHDA and CDR2 is SQIVND (reference sequence). CDR3 in amino acids: CASHVGPGQPNSPLHF. CDR3 sequence (DNA): TGTGCCAGTCACGTAGGACCGGGACAGCCAAATTCACCCCTCCACTTT.

This sequence joins TRBV7-8 and TRBJ2-2; D gene uncertain. The CDR3 contains 16 residues. The V gene lost 1 base and the J gene lost 1 base, with 10 bases spanning the gap. Germline CDR1 is SGHVS and CDR2 is FQNEAQ. Written as DNA, the CDR3 is TGTGCCAGCAGCTTAGAGCTCGGCCAGAACACCGGGGAGCTGTTTTTT. This encodes CASSLELGQNTGELFF.

The V and J genes are TRBV11-2 and TRBJ2-5; no firm D call. CDR1 is SGHAT and CDR2 is FQNNGV in the germline V gene. The CDR3 runs to 14 residues. Between the trimmed V and J ends, which lost 4 bases and 1 base, there was a span of 10 bases. The DNA of the CDR3 is TGTGCCAGCAGCTCACCTGCGCCCCAAGAGACCCAGTACTTC. It yields the protein CASSSPAPQETQYF.

The rearrangement uses TRBV19 and TRBJ2-4; TRBD1 aligns across 7 bases. This CDR3 comprises 13 residues. With V trimmed by 3 bases and J by 8 bases, 4 bases remained unmatched. Germline loops: CDR1 LNHDA, CDR2 SQIVND (reference sequence). The CDR3 loop is CASSIEGADIQYF. The CDR3 coding sequence is TGTGCCAGTAGTATTGAGGGGGCAGACATTCAGTACTTC.

V usage is TRBV7-3 and J usage is TRBJ2-3; TRBD1 aligns across 11 bases. This CDR3 comprises 16 residues. Per the germline V gene, CDR1 is SGHTA and CDR2 is FQGTGA. Trimming took 0 bases from V and 5 from J; bases not matched to a gene: 4. CDR3: CASSLTSGTGGDTQYF. The CDR3 DNA reads TGTGCCAGCAGCTTAACATCCGGGACAGGGGGAGATACGCAGTATTTT.

The J gene is TRBJ2-2, the V gene TRBV2, with a tentative D call TRBD1 (6 bases). V was cut by 8 bases and J by 1 base, with 11 bases left in between. Germline V gene sequence: CDR1 SNHLY, CDR2 FYNNEI. The CDR3 length is 14 residues. CDR3 residues: CASGGRGNTGELFF. The DNA of the CDR3 is TGTGCCAGCGGGGGCAGGGGGAACACCGGGGAGCTGTTTTTT.

The rearrangement links TRBV7-9 to TRBJ2-1; 10 bases map to TRBD2. CDR3 size: 15 residues. CDR1 is SEHNR and CDR2 is FQNEAQ in the germline V gene (reference sequence). The ends lost 5 bases at V and 7 bases at J; junction bases unmatched: 8. The CDR3 region is CASSRASGSRNEQFF. CDR3 bases: TGTGCCAGCAGCCGGGCTAGCGGGAGTCGTAATGAGCAGTTCTTC.

V gene TRBV5-4 combines with J gene TRBJ2-2; D gene unclear. V gave up 1 base and J gave up 4 bases, with 14 bases separating them. The CDR3 has 16 residues. Germline CDR1 reads SGHNT; CDR2 reads YYREEE (reference sequence). CDR3 sequence reads: CASSLKKKGTTGELFF. The DNA for the CDR3 is TGTGCCAGCAGCTTGAAGAAAAAGGGTACCACCGGGGAGCTGTTTTTT.

The chain links TRBV4-2 to TRBJ2-2; TRBD2 matches at 11 bases. After removal of 0 bases from V and 4 bases from J, the junction contained 4 bases not matched to a gene. The CDR3 length is 17 residues. Germline V gene lookup returns CDR1 LGHNA and CDR2 YNFKEQ. DNA for the CDR3: TGTGCCAGCAGCCAAGAAGTAGCGGGAGGGAGCACCGGGGAGCTGTTTTTT. Residues: CASSQEVAGGSTGELFF.

The chain is built from TRBV2 and TRBJ2-7; the D gene is possibly TRBD2 (7 bases). Germline CDR1 is SNHLY and CDR2 is FYNNEI. The CDR3 is made up of 16 amino acids. V lost 7 bases, J lost 0 bases, and 19 bases lay in between. The CDR3 loop reads CASMSRGASGSYEQYF. DNA of the CDR3: TGTGCCAGCATGTCGAGGGGGGCTAGCGGCTCCTACGAGCAGTACTTC.

The chain joins TRBV4-1 to TRBJ2-3; D possibly matches TRBD1 or TRBD2 (6 bases each). The ends were cut back, 4 bases at V and 8 bases at J, with 16 bases in the middle. The CDR3 runs to 14 residues. Germline V gene data show CDR1 as MGHRA and CDR2 as YSYEKL. CDR3 sequence: CASSPGQGGGTQYF. The CDR3 nucleotides read TGCGCCAGCAGCCCAGGACAAGGGGGAGGTACGCAGTATTTT.

The V gene is TRBV27, the J gene TRBJ1-2, with 9 nucleotides matching TRBD1. Germline V CDR1 and CDR2: MNHEY, SMNVEV (reference sequence). V lost 5 bases and J lost 8; bases outside the gene matches: 9. The CDR3 covers 14 residues. The CDR3, as DNA: TGTGCCAGCAGTATAAACAGGGGGCGCGAAGGCTACACCTTC. It is translated as CASSINRGREGYTF.

The V gene is TRBV4-3, the J gene TRBJ1-4; D is undetermined. CDR3 size: 14 residues. The ends were cut back, 0 bases at V and 10 bases at J, with 12 bases in the middle. The germline V gene has CDR1 LGHNA and CDR2 YSLEER. The CDR3 DNA reads as TGCGCCAGCAGCCAAGATCGAGGCGACCGAAAACTGTTTTTT. Amino acids: CASSQDRGDRKLFF.

The chain couples TRBV18 to TRBJ1-4; weak D call: TRBD1 (5 bases). The CDR3 is 14 residues long. CDR1 KGHSH and CDR2 LQKENI come from the germline V gene. Deletions cut 1 base from V and 3 bases from J, with 6 bases between. The CDR3 loop is CASSPRGANEKLFF. In DNA form, the CDR3 reads TGTGCCAGCTCACCACGGGGGGCTAATGAAAAACTGTTTTTT.

The chain carries TRBV15 and TRBJ2-3, with TRBD2 as a possible D gene (5 bases). V gave up 3 bases and J gave up 2 bases, with 18 bases separating them. The CDR3 spans 17 residues. Germline CDR1 LNHNV, CDR2 YYDKDF (reference sequence). CDR3 nucleotide sequence: TGTGCCACCAGCAGTATTGGAGGTCCTAGACACACAGATACGCAGTATTTT. Translation gives CATSSIGGPRHTDTQYF.

The chain combines TRBV18 with TRBJ2-7; 11 bases are a match to TRBD1. Germline V CDR1 and CDR2: KGHSH, LQKENI. The length of the CDR3 is 16 residues. Germline trimming cut 3 bases from V and 0 bases from J; bases unmatched to any gene: 4. The chain's CDR3 is CASSPAGTGGSYEQYF. DNA for the CDR3: TGTGCCAGCTCACCTGCGGGGACAGGGGGCTCCTACGAGCAGTACTTC.

The J gene is TRBJ1-5, the V gene TRBV12-3 or TRBV12-4, with D maybe TRBD1 (5 bases). Between the trimmed V and J ends, which lost 7 bases and 3 bases, there was a span of 10 bases. The CDR3 is 13 amino acids. CDR3 nucleotides: TGTGCCAGCACCGGGGGGGACAATCAGCCCCAGCATTTT. Its translation: CASTGGDNQPQHF.

The chain is built from TRBV5-1 and TRBJ1-1, with 8 bases identical to TRBD1. Losses at the gene ends were 2 bases for V and 5 bases for J; bases not matched to a gene: 14. Germline V gene data show CDR1 as SGHRS and CDR2 as YFSETQ. The CDR3 consists of 17 residues. CDR3 coding DNA: TGCGCCAGCAGCTTCGGCAGGGGGCGTTTATCAAGGACTGAAGCTTTCTTT. Translation: CASSFGRGRLSRTEAFF.

The chain uses TRBV18 and TRBJ1-1, with a possible D match to TRBD1 (5 bases). Trimming removed 0 bases at V and 4 bases at J, with 12 bases between. The CDR3 runs to 15 residues. CDR1 is KGHSH, CDR2 LQKENI, per germline. For the CDR3, the DNA is TGTGCCAGCTCACCACCGAGCAGGGAGGGCACTGAAGCTTTCTTT. It translates to CASSPPSREGTEAFF.

About this clone itself: At one end, the junction sequence differs from germline, possibly due to a read error. V usage is TRBV5-1 and J usage is TRBJ2-1; 10 bases are a match to TRBD2. This CDR3 spans 15 amino acids. CDR1 and CDR2 (germline): SGHRS, YFSETQ. The CDR3 DNA sequence: TGCGCCAGCAGCGTCCTAGCGGGAGAAGGGAATGGGCAGTTCTTC. As protein: CASSVLAGEGNGQFF.

The rearrangement joins TRBV7-8 to TRBJ1-1; D gene uncertain. V was clipped by 5 bases and J by 10 bases, with 26 bases between them. CDR1 and CDR2 from the germline V gene are SGHVS and FQNEAQ. This CDR3 has 16 amino acids. The DNA of the CDR3 is TGTGCCAGCAGCCAAAATGCCGCCTTAAGTGGGCAAGGAGCTTTCTTT. Translating it yields CASSQNAALSGQGAFF.

The chain couples TRBV18 to TRBJ2-1; D is uncertain. The V gene lost 1 base and the J gene lost 0 bases, with 13 bases spanning the gap. CDR1 is KGHSH, CDR2 LQKENI, per germline. The CDR3 extends over 17 amino acids. The CDR3 nucleotides are TGTGCCAGCTCACCACGGTCGATCGACCACTCCTACAATGAGCAGTTCTTC. Its protein is CASSPRSIDHSYNEQFF.

The V and J genes are TRBV18 and TRBJ2-1; 7 bases are a match to TRBD2. Trimming at V came to 0 bases and at J to 6 bases, leaving 2 bases not matched to a gene. Germline CDR1 and CDR2: KGHSH and LQKENI. This CDR3 has 14 residues. CDR3: CASSPPAGVNEQFF. The CDR3 DNA reads TGTGCCAGCTCACCACCGGCGGGAGTCAATGAGCAGTTCTTC.

The gene calls are TRBV9 and TRBJ2-5, with 7 nucleotides matching TRBD2. This CDR3 has 16 residues. J gave up 0 bases and V 0 bases, and 5 bases lay outside the gene matches. Germline-derived CDR1 and CDR2 are SGDLS and YYNGEE. This chain's CDR3 is CASSVDLAAYQETQYF. Written as DNA, the CDR3 is TGTGCCAGCAGCGTAGATCTAGCGGCGTACCAAGAGACCCAGTACTTC.

This clone was seen a single time. This sequence joins TRBV6-5 and TRBJ1-1; D unresolved. In germline, CDR1 is MNHEY, CDR2 SVGAGI. Trimming cost V 7 bases and J 3 bases, with 15 bases left between them. The CDR3 loop spans 14 amino acids. CDR3 amino acids: CASTRQGRHTEAFF. The DNA of the CDR3 is TGTGCCAGCACCCGTCAAGGACGCCACACTGAAGCTTTCTTT.

The sample holds one count of this clone. V usage is TRBV19 and J usage is TRBJ1-2; 12 bases line up with TRBD1. The trim removed 1 base at V and 8 bases at J, leaving 8 bases unmatched. CDR3 length: 16 amino acids. The germline CDR1 and CDR2 sequences are LNHDA and SQIVND (reference sequence). CDR3 sequence (DNA): TGTGCCAGTAGTATAGTTCCGGGACAGGGGGCTCTCGGCTACACCTTC. Translation: CASSIVPGQGALGYTF.

The gene calls are TRBV15 and TRBJ1-3; D is perhaps TRBD1 (5 bases). The CDR3 spans 15 residues. Germline V gene lookup returns CDR1 LNHNV and CDR2 YYDKDF (reference sequence). The V gene lost 0 bases and the J gene lost 2 bases, with 8 bases spanning the gap. CDR3 sequence reads: CATSRDSGPGNTIYF. The CDR3 DNA sequence: TGTGCCACCAGCAGAGATTCAGGGCCTGGAAACACCATATATTTT.